What follows describes a single T cell receptor (beta chain). Its antigen is unknown. These data come from a study of T cells in Graves' hyperthyroidism and ophthalmopathy. Study-wide findings and caveats: Most thyroid clonotypes that were expanded above 0.001 also turned up in blood.

Amplification of TCR beta CDR3 regions used RNA as the template. First-round RT-PCR targeting the TCR CDR3 was performed with the HTBI primer set. TCRdb called the multiplex PCR reads again in MiXCR, with one record for every CDR3 protein. The sample includes about 700,000 distinct CDR3 sequences, 11% to 15% of them seen just once. V was pared by 6 bases and J by 4 bases, with 14 bases of the junction left unmatched. Per germline, CDR1 SGHVS and CDR2 FQNEAQ. This CDR3 spans 16 amino acids. This receptor was identified in a woman between 18 and 29 years old with Graves' hyperthyroidism. The V gene is TRBV7-8, the J gene TRBJ2-7, with 8 bases matching TRBD1. The specimen sequenced was blood. The CDR3 DNA sequence: TGTGCCAGCAGTCGTGAACGACAGGGGTGGGTATACGAGCAGTACTTC. Its translation is CASSRERQGWVYEQYF.